This T cell receptor (beta chain) was profiled in a study of cytomegalovirus exposure and HLA in healthy donors. Whole-study results and caveats: There were 164 TCR beta chains listed as cytomegalovirus-associated.

Donors sampled were nominally healthy, though unrecorded immune exposures were likely. This clone showed up just a few times. Its antigen is undetermined. This PCR relied on a set of 60 Vbeta primers and 13 Jbeta primers. TCRdb's table, derived via immunoSEQ multiplex PCR, lists solely in-frame clones and lacks some. This sample carries 150,000 to 200,000 clones, about 70% of them seen once, and the ten largest clones take less than 2%. The CDR3 totals 16 residues. CDR1 and CDR2 from the germline V gene are KGHSH and LQKENI. Trimming shortened V by 5 bases and J by 7 bases, and 20 bases separated the two germline ends.

Material: PBMCs. This sequence was found in a woman aged 30 to 39 in good health and CMV-seronegative. The J gene is TRBJ2-2, the V gene TRBV18, with D perhaps TRBD1 (5 bases). The CDR3 region has the DNA TGTGCCAGCTCATCGTCAGGGTCCCTACGACACGGGGAGCTGTTTTTT. It specifies CASSSSGSLRHGELFF.